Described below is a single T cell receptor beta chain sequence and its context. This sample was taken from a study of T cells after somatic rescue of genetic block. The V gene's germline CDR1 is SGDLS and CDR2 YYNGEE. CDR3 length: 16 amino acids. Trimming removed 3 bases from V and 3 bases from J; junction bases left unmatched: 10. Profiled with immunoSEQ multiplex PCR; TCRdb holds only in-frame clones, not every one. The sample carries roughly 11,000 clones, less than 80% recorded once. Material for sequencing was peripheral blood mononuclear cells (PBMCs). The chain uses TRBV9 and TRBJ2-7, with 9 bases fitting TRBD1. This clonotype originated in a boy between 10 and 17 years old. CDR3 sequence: CASSAGTGFYDYEQYF. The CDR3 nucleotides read TGTGCCAGCAGCGCCGGGACAGGGTTCTACGACTACGAGCAGTACTTC.